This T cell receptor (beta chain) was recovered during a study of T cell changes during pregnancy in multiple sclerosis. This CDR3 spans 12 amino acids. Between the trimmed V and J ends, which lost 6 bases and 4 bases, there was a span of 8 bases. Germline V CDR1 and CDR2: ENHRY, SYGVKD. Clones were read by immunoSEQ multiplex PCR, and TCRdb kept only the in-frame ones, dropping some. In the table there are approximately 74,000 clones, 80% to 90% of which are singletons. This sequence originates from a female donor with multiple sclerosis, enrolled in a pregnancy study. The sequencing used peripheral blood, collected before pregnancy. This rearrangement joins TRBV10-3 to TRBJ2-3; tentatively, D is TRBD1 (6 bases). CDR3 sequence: CAIRGASDTQYF. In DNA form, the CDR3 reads TGTGCCATCAGGGGGGCCTCAGATACGCAGTATTTT.